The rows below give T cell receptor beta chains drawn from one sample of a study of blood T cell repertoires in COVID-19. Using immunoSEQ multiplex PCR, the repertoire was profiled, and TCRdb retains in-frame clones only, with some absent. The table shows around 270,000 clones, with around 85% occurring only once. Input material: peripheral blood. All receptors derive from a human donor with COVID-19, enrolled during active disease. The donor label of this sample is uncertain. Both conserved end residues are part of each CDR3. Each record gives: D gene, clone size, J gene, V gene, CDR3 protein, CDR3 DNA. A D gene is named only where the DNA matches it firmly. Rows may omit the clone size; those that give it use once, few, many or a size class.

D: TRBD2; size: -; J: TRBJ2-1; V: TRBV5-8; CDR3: CASSTGLAGGGEQFF; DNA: TGTGCCAGCAGCACGGGACTAGCGGGAGGTGGTGAGCAGTTCTTC
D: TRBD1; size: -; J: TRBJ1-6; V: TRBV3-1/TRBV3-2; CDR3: CASSQEGQGNSPLHF; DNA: TGTGCCAGCAGCCAAGAGGGACAGGGAAATTCACCCCTCCACTTT
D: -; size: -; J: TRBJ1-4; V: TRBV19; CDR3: CASSMGQDAATNEKLFF; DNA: TGTGCCAGTAGTATGGGCCAGGATGCTGCAACTAATGAAAAACTGTTTTTT
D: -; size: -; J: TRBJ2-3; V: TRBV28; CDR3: CASMRQGWPDTQYF; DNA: TGTGCCAGCATGCGGCAGGGGTGGCCAGATACGCAGTATTTT
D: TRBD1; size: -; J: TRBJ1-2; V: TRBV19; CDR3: CASATGPNYGYTF; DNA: TGTGCCAGTGCGACAGGGCCCAACTATGGCTACACCTTC
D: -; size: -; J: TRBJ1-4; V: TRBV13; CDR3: CASSLIGQGLFF; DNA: TGTGCCAGCAGCTTGATTGGCCAGGGGTTATTTTTT
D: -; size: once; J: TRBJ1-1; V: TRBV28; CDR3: CASRYSIMNTEAFF; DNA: TGTGCCAGCAGGTACAGTATCATGAACACTGAAGCTTTCTTT
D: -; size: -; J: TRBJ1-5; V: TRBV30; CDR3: CAFQHSNQPQHF; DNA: TGTGCCTTCCAACATAGCAATCAGCCCCAGCATTTT
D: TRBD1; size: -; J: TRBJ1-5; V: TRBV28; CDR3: CASSSPDRPNQPQHF; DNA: TGTGCCAGCAGTTCCCCGGACAGGCCTAATCAGCCCCAGCATTTT
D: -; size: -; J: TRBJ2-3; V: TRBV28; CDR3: CATDRLTDDTQYF; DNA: TGTGCCACTGACCGCCTGACTGACGATACGCAGTATTTT
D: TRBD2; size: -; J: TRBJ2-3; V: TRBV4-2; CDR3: CASSQELAGVTDTQYF; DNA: TGTGCCAGCAGCCAAGAACTAGCGGGGGTCACAGATACGCAGTATTTT
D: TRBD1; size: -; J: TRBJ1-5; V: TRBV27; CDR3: CASSSGQGNQPQHF; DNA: TGTGCCAGCAGCTCTGGACAGGGAAATCAGCCCCAGCATTTT
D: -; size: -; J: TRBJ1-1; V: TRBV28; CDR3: CASSRRTELNTEAFF; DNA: TGTGCCAGCAGTAGACGGACAGAACTAAACACTGAAGCTTTCTTT
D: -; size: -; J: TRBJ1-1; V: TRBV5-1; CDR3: CASSSLENTEAFF; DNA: TGCGCCAGCAGCTCTCTAGAGAACACTGAAGCTTTCTTT
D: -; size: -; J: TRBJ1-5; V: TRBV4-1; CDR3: CASSQDHGQPQHF; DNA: TGCGCCAGCAGCCAAGATCACGGTCAGCCCCAGCATTTT
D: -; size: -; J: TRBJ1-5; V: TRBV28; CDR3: CASNLHRGSNQPQHF; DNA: TGTGCCAGCAACCTTCATCGGGGATCCAATCAGCCCCAGCATTTT
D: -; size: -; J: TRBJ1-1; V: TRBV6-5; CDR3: CASSAQTGVNTEAFF; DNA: TGTGCCAGCAGCGCTCAGACAGGAGTGAACACTGAAGCTTTCTTT
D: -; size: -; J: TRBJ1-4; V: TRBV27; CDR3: CASSTPSGGNEKLFF; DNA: TGTGCCAGCAGTACTCCGTCTGGGGGGAATGAAAAACTGTTTTTT
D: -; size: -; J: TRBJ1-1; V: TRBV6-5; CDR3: CASSPGVWGTEAFF; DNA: TGTGCCAGCAGCCCGGGGGTTTGGGGGACTGAAGCTTTCTTT
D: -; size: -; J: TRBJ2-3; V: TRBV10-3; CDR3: CAISPGLGTDTQYF; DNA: TGTGCCATCAGTCCGGGACTCGGCACAGATACGCAGTATTTT
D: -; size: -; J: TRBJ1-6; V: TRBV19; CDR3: CAVSTSGNSPLHF; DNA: TGTGCCGTATCGACAAGTGGGAATTCACCCCTCCACTTT
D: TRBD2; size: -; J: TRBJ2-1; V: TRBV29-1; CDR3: CSAGTSGSGQFF; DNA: TGCAGCGCAGGGACTAGCGGGAGCGGGCAGTTCTTC
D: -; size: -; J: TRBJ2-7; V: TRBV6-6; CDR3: CASSYDGLSEQYF; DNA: TGTGCCAGCAGTTACGACGGACTTTCTGAGCAGTACTTC
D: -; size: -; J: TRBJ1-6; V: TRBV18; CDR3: CASSAEGLTGNSPLHF; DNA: TGTGCCAGCTCAGCAGAGGGATTAACAGGGAATTCACCCCTCCACTTT
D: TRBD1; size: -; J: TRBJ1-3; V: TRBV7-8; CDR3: CASSGGTGGGNTIYF; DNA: TGTGCCAGCAGCGGGGGGACAGGGGGTGGAAACACCATATATTTT
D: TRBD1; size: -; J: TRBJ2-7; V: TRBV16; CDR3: CASSQFGTVYEQYF; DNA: TGTGCCAGCAGCCAATTTGGGACAGTATACGAGCAGTACTTC
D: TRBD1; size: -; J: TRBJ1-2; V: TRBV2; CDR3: CASTDRVPYGYTF; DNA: TGTGCCAGCACCGACAGGGTGCCCTATGGCTACACCTTC
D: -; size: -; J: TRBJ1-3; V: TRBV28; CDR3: CASSRTGGETGNTIYF; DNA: TGTGCCAGCAGTCGAACCGGGGGTGAGACTGGAAACACCATATATTTT
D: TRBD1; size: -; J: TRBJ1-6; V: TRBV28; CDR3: CASSLPHRGNSPLHF; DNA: TGTGCCAGCAGTTTACCCCACAGGGGGAATTCACCCCTCCACTTT
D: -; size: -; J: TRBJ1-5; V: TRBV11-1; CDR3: CASSPDGNQPQHF; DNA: TGTGCCAGCAGCCCAGACGGGAATCAGCCCCAGCATTTT
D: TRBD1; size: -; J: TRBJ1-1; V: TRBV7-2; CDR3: CASSLAATGTEAFF; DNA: TGTGCCAGCAGCTTAGCGGCGACAGGGACTGAAGCTTTCTTT
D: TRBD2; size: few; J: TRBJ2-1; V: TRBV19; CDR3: CASSQLAGGWEEQFF; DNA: TGTGCCAGTAGTCAACTAGCGGGAGGGTGGGAGGAGCAGTTCTTC
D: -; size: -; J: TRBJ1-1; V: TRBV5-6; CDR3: CASLSERGSEAFF; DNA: TGTGCCAGCCTATCTGAGAGGGGGTCCGAAGCTTTCTTT
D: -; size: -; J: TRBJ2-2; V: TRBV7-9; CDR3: CASSLALDGELFF; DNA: TGTGCCAGCAGCTTAGCACTAGACGGGGAGCTGTTTTTT
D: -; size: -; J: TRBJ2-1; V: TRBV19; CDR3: CASSPIAIYNEQFF; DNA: TGTGCCAGTAGCCCCATAGCCATCTACAATGAGCAGTTCTTC
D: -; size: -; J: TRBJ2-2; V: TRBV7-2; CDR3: CASSLGWGSGERTGELFF; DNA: TGTGCCAGCAGCTTAGGATGGGGGTCGGGAGAGAGAACCGGGGAGCTGTTTTTT
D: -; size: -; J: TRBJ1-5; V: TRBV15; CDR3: CATSGVRGGNQPQHF; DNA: TGTGCCACCAGCGGAGTCAGGGGTGGGAATCAGCCCCAGCATTTT
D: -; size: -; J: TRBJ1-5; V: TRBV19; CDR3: CASSMGRDQPQHF; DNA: TGTGCCAGTAGTATGGGGCGCGATCAGCCCCAGCATTTT
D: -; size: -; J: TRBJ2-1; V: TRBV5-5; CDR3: CASSSTALSYNEQFF; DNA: TGTGCCAGCAGCTCGACAGCCCTCTCCTACAATGAGCAGTTCTTC
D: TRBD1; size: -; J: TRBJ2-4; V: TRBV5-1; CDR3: CASSLRTGDIQYF; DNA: TGCGCCAGCAGCTTGAGGACAGGGGACATTCAGTACTTC
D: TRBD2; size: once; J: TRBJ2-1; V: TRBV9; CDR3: CASSVTSGRAERGEQFF; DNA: TGTGCCAGCAGCGTAACTAGCGGGAGGGCCGAGAGGGGTGAGCAGTTCTTC
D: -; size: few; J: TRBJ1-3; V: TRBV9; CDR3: CASSVDMKSGNTIYF; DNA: TGTGCCAGCAGCGTAGACATGAAATCTGGAAACACCATATATTTT
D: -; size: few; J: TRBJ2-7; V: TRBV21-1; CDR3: CASSTRDSYEQYF; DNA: TGTGCCAGCAGCACCCGGGACAGTTACGAGCAGTACTTC
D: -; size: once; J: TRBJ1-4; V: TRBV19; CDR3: CASSQGLGEKLFF; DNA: TGTGCCAGTAGCCAGGGTTTGGGGGAAAAACTGTTTTTT
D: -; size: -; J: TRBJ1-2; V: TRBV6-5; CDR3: CASQKGGYYGYTF; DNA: TGTGCCAGCCAAAAGGGAGGGTACTATGGCTACACCTTC
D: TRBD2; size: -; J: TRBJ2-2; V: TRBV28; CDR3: CASSWMSGRRNTGELFF; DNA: TGTGCCAGCAGTTGGATGAGCGGGAGGAGAAACACCGGGGAGCTGTTTTTT
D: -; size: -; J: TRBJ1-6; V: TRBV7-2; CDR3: CASSLVVQGGSPLHF; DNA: TGTGCCAGCAGCTTAGTGGTGCAGGGAGGCTCACCCCTCCACTTT
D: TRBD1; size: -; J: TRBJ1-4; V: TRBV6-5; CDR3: CASKNDRVTEKLFF; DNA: TGTGCCAGCAAAAACGACAGGGTCACTGAAAAACTGTTTTTT
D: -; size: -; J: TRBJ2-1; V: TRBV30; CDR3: CAWRGVEGLLSYNEQFF; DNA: TGTGCCTGGAGAGGTGTGGAAGGACTTCTTTCCTACAATGAGCAGTTCTTC
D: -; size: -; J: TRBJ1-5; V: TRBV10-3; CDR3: CAISEGRYSNQPQHF; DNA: TGTGCCATCAGTGAGGGCCGATATAGCAATCAGCCCCAGCATTTT